Presented here are 14 T cell receptor beta chains from one specimen sequenced in a study of human T cells and chemical hapten exposure. Time point given: patch test 2, 6 weeks after DPC sensitization. The treatment is: therapeutic diphenylcyclopropenone sensitization with weekly scalp DPC. MiXCR, applied by TCRdb to the RACE reads, yields one record per CDR3 protein. The sample yields roughly 380,000 distinct CDR3 sequences, over 6% seen once. Sample: whole blood, taken in connection with sensitization to the hapten diphenylcyclopropenone (DPC). The receptors stem from a woman aged 18-30 years with alopecia areata. Some clones in this sample may be carry-over from other donors' samples.

At least ten counts were recorded for this clonotype. The chain is built from TRBV12-3 or TRBV12-4 and TRBJ2-2; 10 bases are shared with TRBD1. V trimming: 7 bases; J trimming: 1 base; junction bases outside the gene matches: 3. The CDR3 has 15 amino acids. The DNA for the CDR3 is TGTGCCAGCATCTGGGACAGGGGGAACACCGGGGAGCTGTTTTTT. Protein product: CASIWDRGNTGELFF.

This clonotype has ten or more counts. The rearrangement uses TRBV24-1 and TRBJ1-1, with D hard to call. This CDR3 has 11 amino acids. CDR1 and CDR2 from the germline V gene are KGHDR and SFDVKD. Trimming left V 2 bases short and J 8 bases short, with 5 bases between. The DNA for the CDR3 is TGTGCCACCAGTGATTCGGGAGAAGCTTTCTTT. Its protein product is CATSDSGEAFF.

This clonotype has at least ten counts. This sequence joins TRBV27 and TRBJ2-3; D gene ambiguous. The CDR3 loop spans 14 amino acids. Germline assignment: CDR1 MNHEY and CDR2 SMNVEV (reference sequence). V lost 1 base to trimming and J lost 6 bases, with 11 bases between them. In DNA form, the CDR3 reads TGTGCCAGCAGTTTATTATTGAGCGCGGATACGCAGTATTTT. It encodes CASSLLLSADTQYF.

To note about this clonotype: One end of the junction fails to match germline, which may point to a read error. V usage is TRBV29-1 and J usage is TRBJ2-2, with 12 positions matching TRBD1. Per the germline V gene, CDR1 is SQVTM and CDR2 is ANQGSEA. The CDR3 is 15 residues long. Here the CDR3 reads CSVGTLGQGAGEPFF. CDR3 in DNA: TGCAGCGTTGGAACCTTGGGACAGGGGGCCGGGGAGCCGTTTTTT.

This clonotype has more than one count but fewer than ten. As DNA, the CDR3 is TGTGCCAGCAGTTTAAACCGGGATACCGGGGAGCTGTTTTTT. This codes for CASSLNRDTGELFF. The chain couples TRBV27 to TRBJ2-2; D might be TRBD2 (5 bases). V dropped 2 bases and J dropped 5 bases, with 9 bases sitting between them. This CDR3 region has 14 residues. Germline CDR1 reads MNHEY; CDR2 reads SMNVEV (reference sequence).

This clonotype showed up many times. The chain employs TRBV10-3 and TRBJ1-4, with D perhaps TRBD1 (5 bases). V was shortened by 3 bases and J by 7 bases, with 12 bases between the two germline ends. Germline CDR1 reads ENHRY; CDR2 reads SYGVKD. The CDR3 has 14 residues. CDR3 amino acids: CAISEGEVGEKLFF. Here the CDR3 DNA reads TGTGCCATCAGTGAAGGGGAGGTGGGTGAAAAACTGTTTTTT.

This clonotype was counted between two and nine times. The chain links TRBV3-1 to TRBJ2-3; D gene unclear. Germline CDR1 LGHDT, CDR2 YNNKEL (reference sequence). The V end was cut by 4 bases, the J end by 4 bases, with 9 bases between. There are 13 residues in the CDR3. The DNA for the CDR3 is TGTGCCAGCAGCCGAAGAGAGGCAGATACGCAGTATTTT. Its translation: CASSRREADTQYF.

This clonotype has at least ten counts. The gene calls are TRBV28 and TRBJ2-6; a possible D gene is TRBD1 (7 bases). The CDR3 runs 17 residues. Trimming shortened V by 8 bases and J by 0 bases, and 17 bases separated the two germline ends. Germline assignment: CDR1 MDHEN and CDR2 SYDVKM. The CDR3 reads CASEGPGGGSGANVLTF. CDR3 in DNA: TGTGCCAGCGAGGGCCCAGGGGGAGGCTCTGGGGCCAACGTCCTGACTTTC.

This clonotype was detected many times. The V gene is TRBV7-3, the J gene TRBJ1-1; D possibly corresponds to TRBD1 (5 bases). V shed 2 bases and J shed 0 bases, with 13 bases lying between them. Germline V gene data show CDR1 as SGHTA and CDR2 as FQGTGA. The CDR3 totals 16 residues. The CDR3 DNA reads as TGTGCCAGCAGCTTAGGGGCTACCAGTCTGAACACTGAAGCTTTCTTT. This encodes CASSLGATSLNTEAFF.

V usage is TRBV6-1 and J usage is TRBJ2-5; D gene uncertain. V was clipped by 1 base and J by 1 base, with 13 bases between them. The CDR3 sequence is 16 residues long. The germline CDR1 and CDR2 sequences are MNHNS and SASEGT. DNA of the CDR3: TGTGCCAGCAGTGAAGGCTTGACAAGCCCCCAAGAGACCCAGTACTTC. Encoded protein: CASSEGLTSPQETQYF.

This clonotype has just a few counts. The gene calls are TRBV29-1 and TRBJ2-5; TRBD1 agrees at 11 bases. Germline V gene sequence: CDR1 SQVTM, CDR2 ANQGSEA. V shed 8 bases and J 4 bases; nucleotides not matched to a gene: 12. The CDR3 totals 15 residues. The CDR3, as DNA: TGCAGCATTCGCGGGACAGGGGGGCCGTTAGAGACCCAGTACTTC. This translates into CSIRGTGGPLETQYF. The complete variable domain, with remaining parts taken from reference TRBV29-1 and TRBJ2-5, reads SAVISQKPSRDICQRGTSLTIQCQVDSQVTMMFWYRQQPGQSLTLIATANQGSEATYESGFVIDKFPISRPNLTFSTLTVSNMSPEDSSIYLCSIRGTGGPLETQYFGPGTRLLVL.

The chain employs TRBV5-1 and TRBJ2-3; D perhaps matches TRBD2 (6 bases). Germline V lookup: CDR1 SGHRS, CDR2 YFSETQ. V was pared by 2 bases and J by 3 bases, with 13 bases between. The CDR3 consists of 15 residues. CDR3 residues: CASSLTVGTTDTQYF. As DNA, the CDR3 is TGCGCCAGCAGCTTAACAGTTGGGACTACAGATACGCAGTATTTT. Full variable domain (remainder filled in from reference TRBV5-1 and TRBJ2-3): KAGVTQTPRYLIKTRGQQVTLSCSPISGHRSVSWYQQTPGQGLQFLFEYFSETQRNKGNFPGRFSGRQFSNSRSEMNVSTLELGDSALYLCASSLTVGTTDTQYFGPGTRLTVL.

This clonotype was seen ten or more times. This CDR3 reads CASSQAGQGVRTEAFF. The CDR3 region has the DNA TGTGCCAGCAGCCAAGCAGGACAGGGAGTACGTACTGAAGCTTTCTTT. The gene calls are TRBV3-1 and TRBJ1-1, with 8 bases identical to TRBD1. Germline assignment: CDR1 LGHDT and CDR2 YNNKEL (reference sequence). The V segment lost 1 base and the J segment 5 bases; nucleotides outside the gene matches: 9. This CDR3 spans 16 amino acids. Filled out from reference TRBV3-1 and TRBJ1-1, the complete variable domain reads DTAVSQTPKYLVTQMGNDKSIKCEQNLGHDTMYWYKQDSKKFLKIMFSYNNKELIINETVPNRFSPKSPDKAHLNLHINSLELGDSAVYFCASSQAGQGVRTEAFFGQGTRLTVV.

In this sample, this clonotype turned up many times. The V and J genes are TRBV29-1 and TRBJ1-1; D is possibly TRBD1 (6 bases). Germline CDR1 is SQVTM and CDR2 is ANQGSEA. This CDR3 has 11 amino acids. The V and J ends lost 1 base and 10 bases respectively, with 10 bases between them. The CDR3 here is CSVEGGAGAFF. CDR3 sequence (DNA): TGCAGCGTTGAAGGGGGGGCGGGAGCTTTCTTT.